The present T cell receptor (beta chain) was sequenced within a study of blood T cell repertoires in COVID-19. Germline CDR1 reads LNHNV; CDR2 reads YYDKDF (reference sequence). This CDR3 comprises 15 residues. Trimming took off 0 bases at V and 0 bases at J, with 8 bases between the two ends. The method was immunoSEQ multiplex PCR; TCRdb's version includes in-frame clones alone and lacks a portion of them. The sample gives about 320,000 clones, approximately 90% of which show up once; around 6% is in the top ten. This sequence was found in a woman in her twenties or thirties who had recovered from COVID-19. Material for sequencing was PBMCs or T cells enriched from blood (not recorded which). This chain joins TRBV15 and TRBJ1-1, with D possibly matching TRBD1 (5 bases). CDR3 nucleotide sequence: TGTGCCACCAGCAGAGATCCGACAGTGAACACTGAAGCTTTCTTT. It is translated as CATSRDPTVNTEAFF.